This TCR beta chain was obtained from a study of T cells after yellow fever vaccination. About the research overall: Low-cell-number fractions underwent preparation using SMART-Seq v4 Ultra Low Input. Study-wide results and limits: A weaker secondary response peaked on day 5, the primary on day 15.

About this clonotype: Its antigen is unknown.

For TCR, cDNA came from 5'RACE template switching, which added a universal primer site and UMIs. TCRdb re-analysed the 5' RACE reads in MiXCR, keeping a single row per CDR3 protein. The data show around 350,000 distinct CDR3 sequences, around 6.4% seen once. Sequenced here: PBMCs, sampled 5 days after the yellow fever booster vaccination. The clonotype comes from a man younger than 40 who received the YFV17D yellow fever vaccine.

CDR3 sequence: CSASAPLAAGSPQGQYF. In nucleotides, the CDR3 is TGCAGTGCTAGTGCCCCCCTCGCGGCAGGATCTCCTCAAGGGCAGTACTTC. The chain is built from TRBV20-1 and TRBJ2-7; D is uncertain. With 3 bases removed from V and 9 bases from J, the gap between germline ends came to 30 bases. In germline, CDR1 is DFQATT, CDR2 SNEGSKA (reference sequence). CDR3 length: 17 residues.